Sequencing of this T cell receptor beta chain was carried out in a study of OX40 agonist ivuxolimab in advanced cancers. The method was immunoSEQ multiplex PCR; TCRdb's version includes in-frame clones alone and lacks a portion of them. The sample holds 55,000 to 65,000 clones, more than 85% seen once. J was trimmed by 4 bases and V by 10 bases; bases with no gene match: 5. The CDR3 sequence is 14 residues long. The V gene's germline CDR1 is SEHNR and CDR2 FQNEAQ (reference sequence). Autoimmune disease history or systemic immunosuppression excluded patients. The chain employs TRBV7-9 and TRBJ2-1; 12 positions agree with TRBD2. The origin of this receptor is an adult with an advanced solid tumor such as melanoma, head and neck, liver or kidney cancer. The material was CD4+ or CD8+ T cells sorted from blood, obtained in a trial of the OX40 agonist ivuxolimab. The CDR3 here is CATLTSGGYNEQFF. Written as DNA, the CDR3 is TGTGCCACCTTGACTAGCGGGGGATACAATGAGCAGTTCTTC.